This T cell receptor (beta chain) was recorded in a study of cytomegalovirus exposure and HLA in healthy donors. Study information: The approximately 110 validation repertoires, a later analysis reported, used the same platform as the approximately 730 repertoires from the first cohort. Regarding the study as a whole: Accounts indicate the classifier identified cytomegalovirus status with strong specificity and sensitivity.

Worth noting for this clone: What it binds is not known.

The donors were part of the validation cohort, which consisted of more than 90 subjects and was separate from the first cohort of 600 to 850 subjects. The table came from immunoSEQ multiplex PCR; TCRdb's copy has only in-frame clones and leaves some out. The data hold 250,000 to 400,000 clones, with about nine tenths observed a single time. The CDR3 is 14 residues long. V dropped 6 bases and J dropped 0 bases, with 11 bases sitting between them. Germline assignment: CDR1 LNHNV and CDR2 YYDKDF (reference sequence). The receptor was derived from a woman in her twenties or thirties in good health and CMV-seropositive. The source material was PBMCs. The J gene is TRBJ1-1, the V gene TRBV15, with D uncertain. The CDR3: CATRSGFVNTEAFF. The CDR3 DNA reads TGTGCCACCAGGTCAGGTTTCGTGAACACTGAAGCTTTCTTT.